The 4 T cell receptor beta chains listed next were all sequenced from one sample in a study of technical replicates of blood from a handful of donors. Assay: immunoSEQ multiplex PCR; the TCRdb copy retains only in-frame clones and omits some. This table holds roughly 90,000 clones, about 96% found once. The sample taken for sequencing was T cells isolated from PBMCs. The source of these receptors is a human donor in good health.

V usage is TRBV10-3 and J usage is TRBJ1-2, with 8 bases identical to TRBD1. Germline V gene lookup returns CDR1 ENHRY and CDR2 SYGVKD. V shed 4 bases and J 2 bases; nucleotides not matched to a gene: 0. The CDR3 consists of 13 residues. The CDR3 region is CAISGTGNYGYTF. CDR3 bases: TGTGCCATCAGTGGGACAGGGAACTATGGCTACACCTTC.

V usage is TRBV19 and J usage is TRBJ2-2; a possible D gene is TRBD1 (6 bases). The V end lost 6 bases, the J end lost 5 bases, and 10 bases lay between the germline ends. The CDR3 sequence is 13 residues long. Germline-derived CDR1 and CDR2 are LNHDA and SQIVND (reference sequence). The CDR3 DNA reads TGTGCCAGTAGCCCTAGGGGGACCGGGGAGCTGTTTTTT. Its translation is CASSPRGTGELFF.

The chain combines TRBV7-6 with TRBJ2-7; tentative D call: TRBD1 (5 bases). The germline CDR1 and CDR2 sequences are SGHVS and FNYEAQ. V shed 3 bases and J shed 3 bases, with 9 bases lying between them. The CDR3 extends over 13 amino acids. The DNA for the CDR3 is TGTGCCAGCAGCTTGTATCAGGGCTACGAGCAGTACTTC. This sequence encodes CASSLYQGYEQYF. The whole variable domain, filled in from reference TRBV7-6 and TRBJ2-7, reads GAGVSQSPRYKVTKRGQDVALRCDPISGHVSLYWYRQALGQGPEFLTYFNYEAQQDKSGLPNDRFSAERPEGSISTLTIQRTEQRDSAMYRCASSLYQGYEQYFGPGTRLTVT.

The genes are TRBV9 and TRBJ1-1, with 8 bases that match TRBD1. From germline, CDR1 is SGDLS and CDR2 YYNGEE. CDR3 length: 14 amino acids. V lost 2 bases to trimming and J lost 8 bases; unmatched junction nucleotides: 8. The CDR3 DNA is TGTGCCAGCAGCGTTCAGGGGGCTGGTTTGGAAGCTTTCTTT. It translates to CASSVQGAGLEAFF.